This T cell receptor beta chain was identified during a study of CD8+ T cells in alopecia areata. Study-level results: Among the 100 top clones, expanded CD8+ clones, like scalp clonality, were significantly decreased by tofacitinib. Although TCR sharing was seen in mice, sharing across patients was less clear, possibly for HLA-related reasons.

Indicated treatment: oral pan-JAK inhibitor, 5-10 mg twice daily. cDNA prepared by RNA extraction and subsequent reverse transcription served as the template for sequencing. Data came from immunoSEQ multiplex PCR; TCRdb stores just in-frame clones and leaves some out. Of about 200,000 clones in the sample, approximately 57% are singletons; the top ten hold approximately 0.97%. There are 11 residues in the CDR3. V lost 4 bases and J 3 bases, leaving 7 bases between the germline ends. The V gene's germline CDR1 is GTSNPN and CDR2 SVGIG (reference sequence). This clone was detected a few times. Its antigen is unknown.

V and J are TRBV30 and TRBJ2-7; the D is unclear. This specimen was CD4+ T cells sorted from blood, taken at week 24, from a patient treated with tofacitinib. This TCR was sampled from a human donor with alopecia areata. CDR3 loop: CAWKSVYEQYF. CDR3 nucleotides: TGTGCCTGGAAATCCGTCTACGAGCAGTACTTC.